This TCR beta chain was retrieved from a study of patients and donors after allogeneic stem cell transplantation. TCRdb re-called the RT-PCR reads through MiXCR, storing one row per CDR3 protein. The sample includes 150,000 to 200,000 distinct CDR3 sequences, approximately 30% of them seen just once. This clonotype was seen ten or more times. With 0 bases removed from V and 6 bases from J, the gap between germline ends came to 8 bases. From germline, CDR1 is MNHEY and CDR2 SVGAGI. This CDR3 region has 13 residues. The TCR originated in a human donor who was either an allogeneic HSCT recipient or a stem cell or donor lymphocyte infusion donor (not recorded which). It is not recorded whose cells these are; they may come from a transplant donor. This rearrangement joins TRBV6-5 to TRBJ1-1; no clear D gene. The sample comprised blood, either unsorted or a sorted T cell fraction (not recorded which). The CDR3 region is CASSYSLLAEAFF. Written as DNA, the CDR3 is TGTGCCAGCAGTTACTCTTTATTGGCTGAAGCTTTCTTT.